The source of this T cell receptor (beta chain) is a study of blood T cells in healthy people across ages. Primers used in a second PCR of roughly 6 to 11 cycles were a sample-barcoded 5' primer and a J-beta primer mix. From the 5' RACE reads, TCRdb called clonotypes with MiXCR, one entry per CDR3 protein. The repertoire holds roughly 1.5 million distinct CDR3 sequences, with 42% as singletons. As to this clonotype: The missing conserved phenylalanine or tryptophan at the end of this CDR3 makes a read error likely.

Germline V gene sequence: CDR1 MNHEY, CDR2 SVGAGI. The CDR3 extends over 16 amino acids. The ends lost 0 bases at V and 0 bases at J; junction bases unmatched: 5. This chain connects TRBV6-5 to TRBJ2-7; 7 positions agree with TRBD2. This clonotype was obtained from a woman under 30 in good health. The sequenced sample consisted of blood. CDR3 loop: CASSYSRRGGSYEQYY. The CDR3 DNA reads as TGTGCCAGCAGTTACTCGAGGCGCGGGGGCTCCTACGAGCAGTACTAC.